The 5 T cell receptor beta chains below come from one sample, sequenced in a study of cytomegalovirus exposure and HLA in healthy donors. TCRdb keeps only in-frame clones here, not all; method: immunoSEQ multiplex PCR. The sample includes some 170,000 clones, 84% of them seen just once. What was sequenced was PBMCs. These receptors all stem from a man aged 25-45 years in good health and CMV-seropositive.

The gene calls are TRBV29-1 and TRBJ2-5; 9 bases line up with TRBD1. Trimming removed 3 bases from V and 4 bases from J; junction bases left unmatched: 6. CDR3 length: 14 residues. In germline, CDR1 is SQVTM, CDR2 ANQGSEA. CDR3 sequence: CSVDKGQGGETQYF. The CDR3 DNA follows: TGCAGCGTTGATAAGGGACAGGGAGGAGAGACCCAGTACTTC.

The rearrangement links TRBV5-1 to TRBJ2-7; D might be TRBD2 (6 bases). V dropped 4 bases and J dropped 6 bases, with 11 bases sitting between them. The CDR3 totals 12 residues. The V gene's germline CDR1 is SGHRS and CDR2 YFSETQ. This CDR3 is CASSLGGSEQYF. For the CDR3, the DNA is TGCGCCAGCAGCCTAGGAGGGTCCGAGCAGTACTTC.

The chain uses TRBV27 and TRBJ2-1; no clear D. Germline V lookup: CDR1 MNHEY, CDR2 SMNVEV (reference sequence). The CDR3 has 13 residues. V was cut by 3 bases and J by 6 bases, with 9 bases left in between. CDR3 loop: CASSFGVGNEQFF. The CDR3 DNA reads as TGTGCCAGCAGTTTCGGAGTGGGCAATGAGCAGTTCTTC.

The gene calls are TRBV5-4 and TRBJ2-7; 7 bases are shared with TRBD2. J was trimmed by 1 base and V by 0 bases; bases with no gene match: 1. This CDR3 is built from 14 residues. The V gene's germline CDR1 is SGHNT and CDR2 YYREEE (reference sequence). The DNA of the CDR3 is TGTGCCAGCAGCTTGGTCGGGGGGTCCTACGAGCAGTACTTC. Protein product: CASSLVGGSYEQYF.

The chain uses TRBV9 and TRBJ1-2; 7 nucleotides align to TRBD1. The CDR3 runs to 12 residues. V lost 3 bases, J lost 8 bases, and 4 bases stayed unmatched. Germline V gives CDR1 SGDLS, CDR2 YYNGEE. This chain's CDR3 is CASSAQDRGYTF. CDR3 DNA sequence: TGTGCCAGCAGCGCCCAGGACAGGGGCTACACCTTC.